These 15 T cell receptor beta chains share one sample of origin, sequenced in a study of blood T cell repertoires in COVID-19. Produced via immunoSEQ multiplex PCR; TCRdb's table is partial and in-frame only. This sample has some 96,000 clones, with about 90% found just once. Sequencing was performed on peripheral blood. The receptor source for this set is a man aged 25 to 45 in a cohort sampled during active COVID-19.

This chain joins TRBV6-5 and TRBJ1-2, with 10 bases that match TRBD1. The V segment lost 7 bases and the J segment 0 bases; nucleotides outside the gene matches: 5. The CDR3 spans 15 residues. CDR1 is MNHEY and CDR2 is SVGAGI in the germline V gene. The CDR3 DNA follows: TGTGCCAGCATGACAGGGGGCTCGGCTAACTATGGCTACACCTTC. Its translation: CASMTGGSANYGYTF.

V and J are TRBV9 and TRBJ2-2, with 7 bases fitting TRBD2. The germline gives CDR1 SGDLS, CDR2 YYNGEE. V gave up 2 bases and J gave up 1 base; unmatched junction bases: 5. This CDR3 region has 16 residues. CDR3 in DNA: TGTGCCAGCAGCGTCGGGCTAGCGGAGAACACCGGGGAGCTGTTTTTT. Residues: CASSVGLAENTGELFF.

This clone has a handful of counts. CDR3 sequence (DNA): TGTGCCAGCAGCCAGACAGGGGGCACCGGGGAGCTGTTTTTT. Translating gives CASSQTGGTGELFF. V is TRBV7-2 and J is TRBJ2-2, with 9 bases that match TRBD1. The trim removed 5 bases at V and 4 bases at J, leaving 2 bases unmatched. In germline, CDR1 is SGHTA, CDR2 FQGNSA. This CDR3 spans 14 amino acids.

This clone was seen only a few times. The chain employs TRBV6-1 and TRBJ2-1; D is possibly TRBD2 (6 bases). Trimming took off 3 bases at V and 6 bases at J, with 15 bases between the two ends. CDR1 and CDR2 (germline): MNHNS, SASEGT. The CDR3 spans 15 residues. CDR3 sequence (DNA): TGTGCCAGCAGTGAGCTCGGGGGTACCTCCAATGAGCAGTTCTTC. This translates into CASSELGGTSNEQFF.

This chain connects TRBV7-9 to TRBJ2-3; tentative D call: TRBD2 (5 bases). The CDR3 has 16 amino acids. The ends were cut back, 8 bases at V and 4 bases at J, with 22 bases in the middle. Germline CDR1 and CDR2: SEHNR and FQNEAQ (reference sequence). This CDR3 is CASLPILEDLADTQYF. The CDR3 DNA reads TGTGCCAGCCTCCCCATACTAGAGGATTTGGCAGATACGCAGTATTTT. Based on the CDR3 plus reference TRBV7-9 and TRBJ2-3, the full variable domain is DTGVSQNPRHKITKRGQNVTFRCDPISEHNRLYWYRQTLGQGPEFLTYFQNEAQLEKSRLLSDRFSAERPKGSFSTLEIQRTEQGDSAMYLCASLPILEDLADTQYFGPGTRLTVL.

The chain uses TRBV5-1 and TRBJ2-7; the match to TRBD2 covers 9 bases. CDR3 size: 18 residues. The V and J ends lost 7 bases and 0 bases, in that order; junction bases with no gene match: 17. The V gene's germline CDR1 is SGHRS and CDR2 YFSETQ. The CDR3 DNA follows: TGCGCCAGCGGACTCTCATCCGGAGGTAGCGGGGGCTCCTACGAGCAGTACTTC. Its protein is CASGLSSGGSGGSYEQYF.

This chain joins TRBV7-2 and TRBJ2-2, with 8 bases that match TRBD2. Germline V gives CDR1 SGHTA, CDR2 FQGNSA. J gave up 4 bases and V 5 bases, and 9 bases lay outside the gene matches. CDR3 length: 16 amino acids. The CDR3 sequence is CASSPAAGGATGELFF. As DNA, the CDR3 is TGTGCCAGCAGCCCGGCGGCGGGGGGCGCCACCGGGGAGCTGTTTTTT.

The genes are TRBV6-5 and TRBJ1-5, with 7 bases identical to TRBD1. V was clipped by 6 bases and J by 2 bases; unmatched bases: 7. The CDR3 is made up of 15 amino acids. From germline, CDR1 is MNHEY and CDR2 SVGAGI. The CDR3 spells CASSRQGLRNQPQHF. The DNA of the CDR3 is TGTGCCAGCAGCCGACAGGGTTTGCGCAATCAGCCCCAGCATTTT.

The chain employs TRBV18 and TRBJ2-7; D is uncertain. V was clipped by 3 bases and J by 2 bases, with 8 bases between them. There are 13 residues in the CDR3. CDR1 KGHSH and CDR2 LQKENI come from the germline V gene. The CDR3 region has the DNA TGTGCCAGCTCACCCTCACAGACCTACGAGCAGTACTTC. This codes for CASSPSQTYEQYF.

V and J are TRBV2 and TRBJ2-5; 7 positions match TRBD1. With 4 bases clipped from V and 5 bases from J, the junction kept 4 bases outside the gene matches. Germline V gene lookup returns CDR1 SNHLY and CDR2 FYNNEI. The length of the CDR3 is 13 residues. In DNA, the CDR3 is TGTGCCAGCAGTGTAGGGGGCTGGGAGACCCAGTACTTC. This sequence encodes CASSVGGWETQYF.

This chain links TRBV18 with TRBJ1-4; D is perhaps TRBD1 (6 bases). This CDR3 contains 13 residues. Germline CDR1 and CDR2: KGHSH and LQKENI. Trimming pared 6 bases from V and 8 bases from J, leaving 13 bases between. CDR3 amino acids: CASSNLQGEKLFF. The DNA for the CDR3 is TGTGCCAGCTCTAATCTCCAGGGGGAAAAACTGTTTTTT.

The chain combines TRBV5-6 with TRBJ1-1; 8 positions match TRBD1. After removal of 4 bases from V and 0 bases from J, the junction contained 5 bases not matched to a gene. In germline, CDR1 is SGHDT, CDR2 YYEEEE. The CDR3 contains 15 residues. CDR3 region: CASSLWDRMNTEAFF. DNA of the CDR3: TGTGCCAGCAGCCTCTGGGACAGGATGAACACTGAAGCTTTCTTT.

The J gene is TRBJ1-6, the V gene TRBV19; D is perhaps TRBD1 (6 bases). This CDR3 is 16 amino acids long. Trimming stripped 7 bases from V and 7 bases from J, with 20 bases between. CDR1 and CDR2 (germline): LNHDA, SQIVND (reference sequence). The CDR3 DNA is TGTGCCAGTAAGCGGGGACATCAAGCTTCGAATTCACCCCTCCACTTT. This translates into CASKRGHQASNSPLHF.

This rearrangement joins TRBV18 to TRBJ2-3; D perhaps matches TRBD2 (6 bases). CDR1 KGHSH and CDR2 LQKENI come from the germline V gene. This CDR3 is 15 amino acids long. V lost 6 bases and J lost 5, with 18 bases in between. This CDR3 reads CASSRWDSGGDTQYF. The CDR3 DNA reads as TGTGCCAGCTCTCGATGGGACTCCGGAGGAGATACGCAGTATTTT.

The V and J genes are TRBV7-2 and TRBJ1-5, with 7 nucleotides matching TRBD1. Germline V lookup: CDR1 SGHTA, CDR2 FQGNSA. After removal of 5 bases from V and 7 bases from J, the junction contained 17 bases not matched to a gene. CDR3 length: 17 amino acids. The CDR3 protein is CASSASPTGALGQPQHF. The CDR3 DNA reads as TGTGCCAGCAGCGCATCCCCAACAGGGGCCCTAGGGCAGCCCCAGCATTTT.